This note documents a single T cell receptor beta chain sequence. Its antigen is unknown. This record comes from a study of B cell selection in AIRE deficiency. CDR3 size: 11 residues. Germline V gene lookup returns CDR1 DFQATT and CDR2 SNEGSKA (reference sequence). Overall study findings and caveats: Only TCRbeta was sequenced; about 33% of shared healthy Treg sequences appeared in Tconv. Only about a tenth of more than 3,000 shared Treg sequences were patient-specific; 31.6% healthy-specific.

Authors' data handling: Treg pools: approximately 60,000 distinct patient, under 100,000 donor TCRbeta sequences. The assay was immunoSEQ multiplex PCR, and TCRdb's table has in-frame clones only and misses some. That table supplies the V and J calls and clone size; D and trimming were determined from the DNA. Altogether about 18,000 clones are present, about 92% being singletons, with the ten largest covering about 0.89%. The regulatory T cell sort gate was CD4+CD25hiCD127low/negative. Unrelated healthy donors provided the controls. Sequencing input: CD4+CD25+ Tregs sorted from PBMCs. This chain connects TRBV20-1 to TRBJ1-1; no firm D call. The clonotype was recovered from a human donor in good health. The CDR3 DNA reads TGCAGCGGCAAGGGAAACACTGAAGCTTTCTTT. This codes for CSGKGNTEAFF.